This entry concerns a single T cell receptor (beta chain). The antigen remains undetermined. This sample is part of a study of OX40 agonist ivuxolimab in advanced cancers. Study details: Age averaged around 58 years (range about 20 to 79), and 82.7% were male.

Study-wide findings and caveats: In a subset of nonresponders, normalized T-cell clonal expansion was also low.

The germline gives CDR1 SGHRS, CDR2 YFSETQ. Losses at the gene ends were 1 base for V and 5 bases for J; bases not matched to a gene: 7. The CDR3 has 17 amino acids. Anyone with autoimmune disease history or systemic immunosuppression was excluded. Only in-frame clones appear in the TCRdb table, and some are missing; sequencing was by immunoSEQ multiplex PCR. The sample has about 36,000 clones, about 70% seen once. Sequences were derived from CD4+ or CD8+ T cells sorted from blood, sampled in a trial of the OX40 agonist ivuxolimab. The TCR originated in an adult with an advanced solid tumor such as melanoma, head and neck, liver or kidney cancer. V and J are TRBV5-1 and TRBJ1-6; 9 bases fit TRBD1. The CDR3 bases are TGCGCCAGCAGCTTGAGTGGACAGGGGATGAATAATTCACCCCTCCACTTT. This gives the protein CASSLSGQGMNNSPLHF.